This T cell receptor (beta chain) was identified in a study of cytomegalovirus exposure and HLA in healthy donors (dated by TCRdb to 2015 to 2018). Concerning the study at large: According to an earlier analysis of 587 of the donors, roughly 180 million T cells yielded 117 million unique TCR beta sequences and roughly 280 Gb of sequence data. About 300 gigabases of sequencing data and around 88 million unique TCR sequences made up an early release that covered roughly 670 HLA-typed donors. Of the roughly 410 genotyped donors, over 80% were placed in the genetic ancestry cluster associated with self-reported Caucasian donors. The aim of the study was to test whether cataloging public T cell receptors could identify signatures of past pathogen exposure. The T cell repertoires of about 700 subjects were profiled by immunosequencing and related to cytomegalovirus serostatus. A separate validation cohort of over 95 different subjects was used in addition to the 666-subject first cohort. To predict cytomegalovirus infection status, the study combined high-throughput TCR immunosequencing, statistical association of individual TCRs with disease status, and machine learning. A later analysis re-examined previously published TCR beta repertoires from 500 to 700 donors and added high-resolution HLA genotyping to investigate patterns of TCR occurrence. The later analysis used no new phenotypic data to find candidate immune exposures, relying instead on TCR beta sequences and their occurrence across donors. To decide whether each TCR beta V gene segment behaved as functional or pseudogenic, an earlier analysis of fewer than 750 of the donors relied on high-throughput TCR beta sequencing. Donor age, sex, ethnicity and CMV serostatus were compiled together with the repertoire data. A later genetic analysis used genome-wide SNP genotypes for about 55% of the 666 donors, treating that subset as a discovery cohort. All discovery cohort repertoires had been generated on a single sequencing platform. HLA typing covered class I and class II loci at four-digit resolution. The number of donors typed differed by locus, with 629-630 for A, B, C, DRB1 and DQB1, roughly 520 for DQA1, under 610 for DPA1, and around 460 for DPB1. Several DR-DQ haplotypes were treated as single units for association and clustering because of strong linkage in the cohort. Across approximately 400 genotyped donors of the cohort, an average of 235,054 unique TCR beta nucleotide sequences per donor were sequenced, and about a sixth of those sequences were non-productive.

Relative to germline, V is 3 bases shorter and J is 6 bases shorter, with 17 bases between their ends. Looking up the germline V gene (reference sequence) yields CDR1 SEHNR and CDR2 FQNEAQ. The CDR3 runs 15 amino acids, cysteine and phenylalanine included. Solely the CDR3 DNA is kept, with 45 bases framed from the first base. The cohort comprised approximately 700 healthy bone marrow donors. At the time of sampling, all cohort members were nominally healthy, though unrecorded immune exposures were likely present. The donor was CMV seropositive and was included in the group of about 290 seropositive cohort members. Each donor provided a peripheral blood sample, and peripheral blood mononuclear cells were used for TCR beta sequencing. The Qiagen DNeasy Blood Extraction Kit was used to extract genomic DNA from the blood cell samples. General study outcomes and caveats: In a later analysis, most CMV-associated TCR beta chains were found to appear HLA-restricted, with HLA associations seemingly driven largely by CMV exposure. Compared with equally common non-associated chains, HLA-associated TCR beta chains in a later analysis were more clonally expanded and had lower generation probabilities. According to a later analysis, parvovirus B19, influenza, CMV and Epstein-Barr virus appeared linked to several top co-occurrence clusters. Sequencing depth was assumed to be roughly uniform across donors in the presence/absence analyses, though that assumption may not hold. In vitro tests confirmed that a few of the cytomegalovirus-associated TCR beta chains recognize cytomegalovirus antigens. An earlier analysis of approximately 590 of the donors showed that most TCR beta V segments appeared in productive rearrangements either about 90% or about 30% of the time, which broadly matched IMGT annotations. Assigning TCR associations to individual alleles was difficult when HLA alleles, especially DR and DQ, strongly co-occurred. The study listed 150 to 200 TCR beta chains as associated with cytomegalovirus. Cytomegalovirus status was reported to be diagnosed by the classifier with high specificity and sensitivity in both the original and validation cohorts. HLA typing was unavailable for some donors at each locus, so association tests used only the typed subset. Linkage disequilibrium might explain the correlated functional status among segregating V segments, but an unknown experimental factor could not be excluded. A further reported finding was that TCR beta sequences accurately predicted the HLA-A and HLA-B alleles for most subjects in the first cohort. For the cohort, immune exposure information was limited to CMV serostatus. In a later genetic analysis, a missense DCLRE1C variant was associated with V-gene and J-gene trimming of TCR beta chains, and the association was replicated in an independent cohort. Because the 87-base-pair reads could not distinguish some IMGT-functional V segments, including TRBV6-2 and TRBV6-3, those segments were excluded. Compared with the roughly 670-donor mean, donors in an Asian-associated ancestry cluster had fewer N-insertions in productive TCRs, according to a later genetic analysis. According to the authors, the approach could potentially be generalized to other disease states and immunological phenotypes. This cohort had only TCR beta chains sequenced, and the lack of alpha or paired-chain data limited which features could be detected. A cluster of highly shared sequence variants was judged likely to be a technical artifact of the sequencing pipeline. Specific HLA alleles were associated with more than 15,000 TCR beta sequences at a false discovery rate of 0.05 in a later analysis. In a later analysis, the rate of TCR association differed among HLA loci, with DRB1 alleles having the most associated TCRs and HLA-C alleles having the fewest. Because counts were too low, seventeen rarely observed V segments, including chromosome 9 orphons, were excluded from the earlier analysis of fewer than 650 of the donors. Most TCR sequences were seen in very few donors, while some public TCRs were found in many individuals.

Libraries were made using the immunoSEQ multiplex PCR assay. A mixture of 60 forward primers for TCR Vbeta segments and 13 reverse primers for TCR Jbeta segments was used in the multiplex PCR. The CDR3 region of rearranged TCR beta genes was amplified from genomic DNA by a multiplex PCR assay. The Illumina HiSeq System was used to sequence the amplified TCR beta libraries as 87-base-pair reads. As for the authors' bioinformatics: A later analysis counted about 80 million unique TCR beta chains across the 550 to 750 repertoires, and 9.5 million to 11 million of these chains were shared by at least two donors. A nearest-neighbor algorithm error-corrected the raw reads and collapsed the reads into unique sequences, merging closely related sequences to remove PCR and sequencing errors. To assign V, D and J gene segments, CDR3 sequences were aligned to IMGT reference sequences. For a sequence to be retained, a match of at least six nucleotides to both a V gene segment and a J gene segment was required. A rearrangement counted as productive if the CDR3 had no stop codons and remained in frame with V and J, and every other rearrangement counted as non-productive. Following IMGT convention, CDR3 was defined as the stretch from the second conserved V-encoded cysteine up to the conserved J-encoded phenylalanine. Sequences without an unambiguous match to a single V gene segment were excluded from the earlier analysis of a few hundred of the donors. In an earlier analysis of approximately 590 of the donors, a V segment was called functional when productive rearrangements were above 56.7%, and segregating when the standard deviation between donors exceeded 5%. A statistical classification framework was built for diagnosing cytomegalovirus status from the catalog of TCR beta chain sequences. In a later analysis, TCR nucleotide sequences were compared against IMGT/GENE-DB human TR gene sequences so that V and J genes could be assigned. The TCRdist pipeline was used in a later analysis to assign CDR3 sequences and most-parsimonious VDJ recombination scenarios. In a later analysis, every TCR beta chain was defined by the combination of its CDR3 amino acid sequence and its V-gene family, and reads without a unique V-gene family were dropped. To address suspected cross-contamination and a sequencing artifact, a later analysis removed around 590 highly shared, low-generation-probability nucleotide sequences. For each public chain, a later analysis derived a clonal expansion index from normalized ranks of inferred template counts within each repertoire. A later analysis computed generation probabilities with a VDJ recombination model fitted to out-of-frame rearrangements, and checked the results against IGoR. Hypergeometric tests were used in a later analysis to score TCR-TCR, TCR-HLA and TCR-CMV co-occurrence, with a repertoire-size bias correction applied to the TCR pairs. A later analysis estimated false discovery rates by permuting HLA or CMV assignments 20 times. In a later analysis, co-occurring TCRs were grouped using DBSCAN, and TCRdist sequence similarity was added for clustering within HLA-allele-positive subsets. For co-occurrence clustering, repertoires with fewer than 30,000 or more than 120,000 public chains were excluded, along with roughly five repertoires with anomalous nucleotide sharing. Imported from immuneACCESS, the table was reduced by TCRdb to in-frame sequences with V and J called. These copies leave out some clones; in studies compared against another copy, an unresolved V gene accounts for under half, and the cause of the remainder is not known. That table furnishes V, J and clone size, whereas the DNA furnished D and trimming. In this sample the table shows under 100,000 clones, around three fifths of which occur a single time. 14% to 15% of the sample is taken by the ten largest.

Comments on this clone: Its antigen target is currently unknown. Within one base of it there is no much larger clone, and no base qualities were kept.

The sequencing sample was made of PBMCs. The chain links TRBV7-9 with TRBJ1-2; the D gene lacks a confident call. The receptor comes from a woman in her thirties or forties in good health and CMV-seropositive. The CDR3 protein sequence reads: CASSFRVTDGDGYTF. The sequenced DNA is TGTGCCAGCAGCTTCCGAGTCACGGACGGGGATGGCTACACCTTC.